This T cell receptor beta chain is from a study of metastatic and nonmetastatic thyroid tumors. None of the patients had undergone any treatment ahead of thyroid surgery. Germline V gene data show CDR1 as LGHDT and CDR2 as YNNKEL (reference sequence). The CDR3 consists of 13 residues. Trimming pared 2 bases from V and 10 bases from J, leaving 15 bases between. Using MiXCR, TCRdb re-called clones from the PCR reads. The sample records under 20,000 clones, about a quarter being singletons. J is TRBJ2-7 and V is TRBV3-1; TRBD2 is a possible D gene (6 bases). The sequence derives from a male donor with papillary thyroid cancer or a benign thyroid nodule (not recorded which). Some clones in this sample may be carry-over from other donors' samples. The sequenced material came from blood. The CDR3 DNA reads TGTGCCAGCAGCCAAAAGATATCAACTAGCCAGTACTTC. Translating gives CASSQKISTSQYF.